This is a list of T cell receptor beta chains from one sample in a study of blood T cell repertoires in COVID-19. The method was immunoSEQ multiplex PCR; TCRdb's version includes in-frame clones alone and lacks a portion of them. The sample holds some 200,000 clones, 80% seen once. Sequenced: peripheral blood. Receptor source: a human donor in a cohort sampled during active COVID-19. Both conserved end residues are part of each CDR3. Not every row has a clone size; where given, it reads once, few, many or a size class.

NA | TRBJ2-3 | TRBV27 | CASSLCLSGGGFGDTDTQYF
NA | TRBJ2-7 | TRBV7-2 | CASSLGTKSYEQYF
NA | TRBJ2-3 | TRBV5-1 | CASSSALAADTDTQYF
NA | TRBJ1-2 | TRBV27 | CASSPGTHRGYGYTF
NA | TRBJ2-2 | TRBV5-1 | CASSPGQPSNTGELFF
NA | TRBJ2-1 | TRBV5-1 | CASSPRTGGNEQFF
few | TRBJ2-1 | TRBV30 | CAWSVLWGDNEQFF
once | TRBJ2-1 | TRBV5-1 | CASSLDYNNEQFF
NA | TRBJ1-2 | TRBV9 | CASSVDSNYGYTF
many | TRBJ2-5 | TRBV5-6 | CASSLRSGETQYF
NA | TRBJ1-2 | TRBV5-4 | CASSIDRTDVDTF
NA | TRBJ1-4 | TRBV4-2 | CASSQDKTGPEKLFF
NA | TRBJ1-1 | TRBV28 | CASSLTGIGAFF
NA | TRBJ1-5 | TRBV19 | CASSRDSGGVQPQHF
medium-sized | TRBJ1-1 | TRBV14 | CASSQPAIPLTEAFF
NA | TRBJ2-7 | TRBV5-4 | CASSLQVSYEQYF
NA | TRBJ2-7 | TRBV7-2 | CASSKRLVTYEQYF
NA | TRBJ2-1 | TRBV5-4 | CASSSSPRSDRDQFF
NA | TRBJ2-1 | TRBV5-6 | CASSWTGGSYNEQFF
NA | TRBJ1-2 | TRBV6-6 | CASNHKGRVYGYTF
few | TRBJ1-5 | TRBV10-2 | CASSPGLAQPQHF
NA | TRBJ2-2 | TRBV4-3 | CASSRAVGGGRNTGELFF
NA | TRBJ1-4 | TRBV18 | CASSPEGRGAEKLFF
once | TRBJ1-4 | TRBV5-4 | CASSLEGDRGEKLFF
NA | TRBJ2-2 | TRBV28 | CASSLGTGVPGELFF
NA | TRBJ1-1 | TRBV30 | CAWKQTPSKEEAFF
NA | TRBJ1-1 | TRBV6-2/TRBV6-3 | CASSYLTVPGEAAFF
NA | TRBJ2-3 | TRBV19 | CASSIMRDRGKEDTQYF
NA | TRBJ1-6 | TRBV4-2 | CASSLLYGEGSNSPLHF
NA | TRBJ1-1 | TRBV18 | CASSPLGGVTEAFF
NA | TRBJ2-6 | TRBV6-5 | CASTSGETVVVTF